These 30 T cell receptor beta chains were all obtained from the same sample, sequenced in a study of blood T cell repertoires in COVID-19. Generated by immunoSEQ multiplex PCR, the TCRdb table keeps only in-frame clones and is missing some. The table records approximately 210,000 clones, approximately 81% of them present only once. The sample comprised peripheral blood. The receptor set was obtained from a woman aged 80 or older with COVID-19, enrolled during active disease.

The chain combines TRBV6-5 with TRBJ2-1; TRBD2 agrees at 7 bases. The V gene end was trimmed by 8 bases and the J gene end by 7 bases; junction bases not matched to a gene: 11. Germline CDR1 reads MNHEY; CDR2 reads SVGAGI. CDR3 length: 14 residues. The CDR3 spells CASGRGSFRNEQFF. CDR3 DNA sequence: TGTGCCAGCGGGAGGGGCAGCTTTAGAAATGAGCAGTTCTTC.

The rearrangement uses TRBV24-1 and TRBJ1-2; tentative D call: TRBD1 (6 bases). This CDR3 has 15 amino acids. Trimming cost V 4 bases and J 7 bases, with 18 bases left between them. Germline assignment: CDR1 KGHDR and CDR2 SFDVKD. CDR3 sequence (DNA): TGTGCCACCAGTGAGCCCGGGAACAGGGAGGGTGGCTACACCTTC. It codes for CATSEPGNREGGYTF.

V gene TRBV10-3 combines with J gene TRBJ2-3, with D possibly being TRBD1 (5 bases). Germline assignment: CDR1 ENHRY and CDR2 SYGVKD. The CDR3 is 13 amino acids. Trimming stripped 8 bases from V and 4 bases from J, with 13 bases between. The CDR3 region has the DNA TGTGCCATCGGAAGGACAATCGCAGATACGCAGTATTTT. This encodes CAIGRTIADTQYF.

The chain has TRBV28 and TRBJ1-1; unclear D gene. CDR3 length: 16 amino acids. V was clipped by 2 bases and J by 7 bases, with 20 bases between them. Germline values: CDR1 MDHEN, CDR2 SYDVKM. The CDR3 DNA is TGTGCCAGCAGTTTAAGGCCCCAGTTGGGCTACCGTGAAGCTTTCTTT. The encoded protein is CASSLRPQLGYREAFF.

In its sample, this clone was seen once. The chain uses TRBV29-1 and TRBJ2-5; maybe TRBD2 (6 bases). Trimming cost V 4 bases and J 5 bases, with 23 bases left between them. The CDR3 totals 16 residues. The germline CDR1 and CDR2 sequences are SQVTM and ANQGSEA. The DNA for the CDR3 is TGCAGCGTTGGGGAGGCAGCGAATCTTCTTGGGGAGACCCAGTACTTC. Its translation is CSVGEAANLLGETQYF.

J is TRBJ2-1 and V is TRBV28; weak D call: TRBD2 (7 bases). The CDR3 is made up of 15 amino acids. The ends were cut back, 5 bases at V and 7 bases at J, with 18 bases in the middle. CDR1 is MDHEN and CDR2 is SYDVKM in the germline V gene. The CDR3 is CASSGGGGRVNEQFF. The CDR3 nucleotides read TGTGCCAGCAGTGGGGGGGGCGGCCGGGTGAATGAGCAGTTCTTC. Combining the CDR3 with reference TRBV28 and TRBJ2-1 gives the whole variable domain DVKVTQSSRYLVKRTGEKVFLECVQDMDHENMFWYRQDPGLGLRLIYFSYDVKMKEKGDIPEGYSVSREKKERFSLILESASTNQTSMYLCASSGGGGRVNEQFFGPGTRLTVL.

V usage is TRBV19 and J usage is TRBJ2-1; TRBD2 matches at 10 bases. Germline V gene sequence: CDR1 LNHDA, CDR2 SQIVND (reference sequence). The CDR3 contains 15 residues. The V segment lost 7 bases and the J segment 0 bases; nucleotides outside the gene matches: 3. The CDR3 here is CASTSGGASYNEQFF. CDR3 nucleotide sequence: TGTGCCAGTACCAGCGGGGGGGCCTCCTACAATGAGCAGTTCTTC.

The chain joins TRBV10-3 to TRBJ2-1, with D possibly TRBD2 on 5 matching bases. The germline CDR1 and CDR2 sequences are ENHRY and SYGVKD. CDR3 length: 12 amino acids. The V gene lost 10 bases and the J gene lost 10 bases, with 17 bases spanning the gap. This CDR3 is CATRGRGGEQFF. CDR3 bases: TGTGCCACCCGAGGGCGCGGCGGGGAGCAGTTCTTC.

In this sample, this clone turned up a few times. The chain couples TRBV30 to TRBJ1-2; D is possibly TRBD1 (6 bases). V lost 4 bases and J lost 4, with 13 bases in between. Germline V lookup: CDR1 GTSNPN, CDR2 SVGIG (reference sequence). This CDR3 is 13 amino acids long. The CDR3 DNA reads TGTGCCTGGACAGGGGTGGCAGGCTATGGCTACACCTTC. Protein: CAWTGVAGYGYTF.

The J gene is TRBJ2-2, the V gene TRBV28; 7 bases agree with TRBD2. V lost 7 bases and J lost 1; bases outside the gene matches: 6. There are 15 residues in the CDR3. CDR1 is MDHEN and CDR2 is SYDVKM in the germline V gene. The CDR3 DNA reads as TGTGCCAGCAATTCTCCGGGGGGGAACACCGGGGAGCTGTTTTTT. Translating it yields CASNSPGGNTGELFF.

This clone was picked up a small number of times. This chain uses TRBV28 with TRBJ1-1; TRBD1 matches 10 bases. The CDR3 is 15 amino acids. V was pared by 3 bases and J by 8 bases, with 9 bases of the junction left unmatched. CDR1 and CDR2 (germline): MDHEN, SYDVKM. The DNA for the CDR3 is TGTGCCAGCAGTTTCCTCGACAGGGGGCGCGCCGAAGCTTTCTTT. Protein product: CASSFLDRGRAEAFF.

This clone was observed a single time. The CDR3 nucleotides read TGTGCCAGCAGTTACTCACGGCGGGGGCGTTACAATGAGCAGTTCTTC. Its translation is CASSYSRRGRYNEQFF. This sequence joins TRBV6-5 and TRBJ2-1; D might be TRBD2 (7 bases). In germline, CDR1 is MNHEY, CDR2 SVGAGI. Trimming cost V 0 bases and J 4 bases, with 13 bases left between them. This CDR3 is 16 amino acids long.

The J gene is TRBJ2-2, the V gene TRBV30, with D tentatively TRBD1 (6 bases). CDR1 and CDR2 from the germline V gene are GTSNPN and SVGIG (reference sequence). V gave up 3 bases and J gave up 1 base, with 9 bases separating them. This CDR3 has 14 residues. DNA for the CDR3: TGTGCCTGGAGGTGGGGACAGAACACCGGGGAGCTGTTTTTT. Residues: CAWRWGQNTGELFF.

The sample holds a few counts of this clone. This chain links TRBV2 with TRBJ2-1; D is unclear. The CDR3 is 14 amino acids. The germline V gene encodes CDR1 SNHLY and CDR2 FYNNEI. Trimming cost V 2 bases and J 3 bases, with 8 bases left between them. CDR3 residues: CASSESTVYNEQFF. In nucleotides, the CDR3 is TGTGCCAGCAGTGAATCCACGGTCTACAATGAGCAGTTCTTC.

This clone appeared once. The CDR3 spells CAISVSSGDQPQHF. The DNA of the CDR3 is TGTGCCATCAGTGTTTCTAGCGGAGATCAGCCCCAGCATTTT. The chain employs TRBV10-3 and TRBJ1-5; D call uncertain. The CDR3 is 14 residues long. Germline V gene lookup returns CDR1 ENHRY and CDR2 SYGVKD. V was shortened by 4 bases and J by 5 bases, with 12 bases between the two germline ends.

The chain combines TRBV7-2 with TRBJ2-7; no clear D. The germline CDR1 and CDR2 sequences are SGHTA and FQGNSA. Trimming cost V 1 base and J 1 base, with 8 bases left between them. The CDR3 loop spans 14 amino acids. The CDR3 sequence: CASSLGPGSYEQYF. As DNA, the CDR3 is TGTGCCAGCAGCTTAGGGCCGGGTTCCTACGAGCAGTACTTC.

The chain combines TRBV18 with TRBJ1-2, with 7 nucleotides matching TRBD1. This CDR3 has 15 amino acids. Trimming took 0 bases from V and 8 from J; bases not matched to a gene: 9. Germline CDR1 reads KGHSH; CDR2 reads LQKENI. The DNA of the CDR3 is TGTGCCAGCTCACCACCGACAGGGCGGGAAAAAGGCTACACCTTC. Residues: CASSPPTGREKGYTF.

J is TRBJ2-3 and V is TRBV29-1; a possible D gene is TRBD2 (5 bases). The CDR3 extends over 16 amino acids. Germline values: CDR1 SQVTM, CDR2 ANQGSEA. The V gene lost 0 bases and the J gene lost 1 base, with 14 bases spanning the gap. CDR3 nucleotide sequence: TGCAGCGTTGAAGATTCCGGGGAACAGCGCACAGATACGCAGTATTTT. Protein: CSVEDSGEQRTDTQYF.

This clone has only one observation. The chain links TRBV6-4 to TRBJ2-1, with 10 bases that match TRBD2. The CDR3 runs 15 residues. Germline trimming cut 3 bases from V and 9 bases from J; bases unmatched to any gene: 8. Germline assignment: CDR1 MRHNA and CDR2 SNTAGT. The CDR3 sequence: CASSDRSGGAGEQFF. For the CDR3, the DNA is TGTGCCAGCAGTGATAGAAGCGGGGGGGCTGGTGAGCAGTTCTTC.

This chain links TRBV7-3 with TRBJ2-5; TRBD2 matches at 7 bases. The CDR3 is 15 residues long. J gave up 5 bases and V 4 bases, and 10 bases lay outside the gene matches. Germline loops: CDR1 SGHTA, CDR2 FQGTGA. The CDR3 nucleotides are TGTGCCAGCAGCTCCCGAGGGAGGGTAGAGGAGACCCAGTACTTC. This codes for CASSSRGRVEETQYF.

The chain's CDR3 is CASIGGQHYGYTF. The DNA for the CDR3 is TGTGCCAGCATTGGGGGACAGCACTATGGCTACACCTTC. The V call is TRBV2, the J call TRBJ1-2; 7 bases are shared with TRBD1. The trim removed 7 bases at V and 3 bases at J, leaving 5 bases unmatched. The CDR3 loop spans 13 amino acids. Per germline, CDR1 SNHLY and CDR2 FYNNEI.

The chain couples TRBV28 to TRBJ1-5, with no clear D. V was clipped by 8 bases and J by 4 bases, with 12 bases between them. From germline, CDR1 is MDHEN and CDR2 SYDVKM. The CDR3 is 13 residues long. CDR3 region: CASQETLNQPQHF. CDR3 nucleotide sequence: TGTGCCAGCCAAGAGACATTAAATCAGCCCCAGCATTTT.

This chain links TRBV25-1 with TRBJ1-2; 7 nucleotides line up with TRBD1. The CDR3 loop spans 13 amino acids. Germline values: CDR1 MGHDK, CDR2 SYGVNS. Unmatched junction bases numbered 7, after V lost 4 bases and J lost 8 bases. The CDR3 nucleotides are TGTGCCAGCAGTGCTTTCACAGGGGACGGCTACACCTTC. Protein sequence: CASSAFTGDGYTF.

This clone was seen a handful of times. V gene TRBV7-3 combines with J gene TRBJ2-2; TRBD1 is a possible D gene (6 bases). Germline CDR1 reads SGHTA; CDR2 reads FQGTGA. The length of the CDR3 is 14 residues. The V gene lost 5 bases and the J gene lost 6 bases, with 13 bases spanning the gap. Here the CDR3 DNA reads TGTGCCAGCAGCCCCGGGACACCTCCCGGGGAGCTGTTTTTT. Translated, it gives CASSPGTPPGELFF.

V gene TRBV6-5 combines with J gene TRBJ2-2, with D possibly TRBD1 on 6 matching bases. The CDR3 spans 15 residues. V gave up 5 bases and J gave up 4 bases, with 14 bases separating them. Germline values: CDR1 MNHEY, CDR2 SVGAGI. The CDR3 sequence: CASSLTGTTTGELFF. The CDR3, as DNA: TGTGCCAGCAGTCTCACCGGGACAACCACCGGGGAGCTGTTTTTT.

V gene TRBV6-5 combines with J gene TRBJ1-1; D gene uncertain. The ends were cut back, 10 bases at V and 8 bases at J, with 26 bases in the middle. Germline lookup yields CDR1 MNHEY and CDR2 SVGAGI. The CDR3 runs 15 residues. The CDR3 here is CATTLRGGPEEEAFF. The CDR3 coding sequence is TGTGCCACCACGCTGCGGGGTGGGCCCGAGGAGGAAGCTTTCTTT.

The V gene is TRBV11-2, the J gene TRBJ2-5; 10 bases map to TRBD1. CDR3 length equals 13 residues. The V and J ends lost 4 bases and 5 bases, in that order; junction bases with no gene match: 1. Germline V gene lookup returns CDR1 SGHAT and CDR2 FQNNGV. The CDR3 DNA reads as TGTGCCAGCAGCTCGGGACAGGGGGAGACCCAGTACTTC. Its protein product is CASSSGQGETQYF.

As to this clone: The sample has other DNA sequences that encode this CDR3 too. The rearrangement joins TRBV12-3 or TRBV12-4 to TRBJ1-2; a possible D gene is TRBD1 (6 bases). CDR3 size: 11 residues. Trimming took 6 bases from V and 5 from J, leaving 7 bases between them. Written as DNA, the CDR3 is TGTGCCAGCAGCCAGGGGTATGGCTACACCTTC. Translating it yields CASSQGYGYTF.

This clone came up a few times. The rearrangement links TRBV19 to TRBJ1-2, with TRBD1 as a possible D gene (6 bases). Trimming shortened V by 5 bases and J by 4 bases, and 17 bases separated the two germline ends. Germline lookup yields CDR1 LNHDA and CDR2 SQIVND (reference sequence). The CDR3 extends over 15 amino acids. The CDR3 protein is CASSAQGLIFYGYTF. CDR3 DNA sequence: TGTGCCAGTAGTGCACAGGGCCTTATCTTCTATGGCTACACCTTC.

The chain joins TRBV28 to TRBJ2-2, with 7 bases aligning to TRBD1. Germline loops: CDR1 MDHEN, CDR2 SYDVKM. This CDR3 spans 16 amino acids. With V trimmed by 6 bases and J by 6 bases, 13 bases remained unmatched. The CDR3 bases are TGTGCCAGCAGCCCTCCTACAGAGGGGGCTTCCGGGGAGCTGTTTTTT. Translating it yields CASSPPTEGASGELFF.